The clone carrying this T cell receptor beta chain occurred a few times. Its antigen is as yet unknown. This sample was included in a study of T cell repertoires in cytomegalovirus infection. Study background: Indications came from public TCR beta signatures; they pointed to CMV infection and to a matching HLA type. The study, taken as a whole, reports: HLA-C-restricted CMV-specific TCR beta clonotypes prevailed in the ex vivo response.

TCRdb independently ran MiXCR on the reads; one entry per CDR3 protein. The profile shows approximately 910,000 distinct CDR3 sequences, approximately 31% of them singletons. Trimming took off 5 bases at V and 0 bases at J, with 7 bases between the two ends. Germline V gene sequence: CDR1 MNHEY, CDR2 SVGEGT. The CDR3 sequence is 13 residues long. The chain employs TRBV6-2 or TRBV6-3 and TRBJ1-1, with unresolved D. The sample in question was cultured CD8+ T cells from PBMCs, obtained from culture after CMV antigen stimulation. The clonotype was recovered from a human donor in good health (CMV status not recorded). Some clones in this sample may be carry-over from other donors' samples. The CDR3 is CASSAYLNTEAFF. CDR3 in DNA: TGTGCCAGCAGTGCCTACTTGAACACTGAAGCTTTCTTT.